These 3 T cell receptor beta chains were sequenced from one sample in a study of T cells in Graves' hyperthyroidism and ophthalmopathy. Amplification of TCR beta CDR3 regions used RNA as the template. HTBI primers drove first-round RT-PCR of the TCR CDR3. TCRdb reprocessed the multiplex PCR reads with MiXCR, giving one entry per CDR3 protein. Here the sample spans over 450,000 distinct CDR3 sequences, roughly 17% being singletons. Specimen: blood. Every receptor here comes from a woman under 30 with Graves' ophthalmopathy.

This clonotype was counted ten times or more. The chain has TRBV6-2 or TRBV6-3 and TRBJ2-3; 9 nucleotides agree with TRBD2. Trimming cost V 2 bases and J 3 bases; bases outside gene matches: 6. The CDR3 has 16 residues. From germline, CDR1 is MNHEY and CDR2 SVGEGT. CDR3 coding DNA: TGTGCCAGCAGTTACGTTAGCGGGAGTTTGACAGATACGCAGTATTTT. Its translation: CASSYVSGSLTDTQYF.

This clonotype was counted only a few times. The chain has TRBV6-2 or TRBV6-3 and TRBJ1-1; no definite D call. The germline CDR1 and CDR2 sequences are MNHEY and SVGEGT. Trimming left V 10 bases short and J 0 bases short, with 15 bases between. The CDR3 loop spans 14 amino acids. The DNA of the CDR3 is TGTGCCATCTCCCTTGGCAGATTGAACACTGAAGCTTTCTTT. This gives the protein CAISLGRLNTEAFF.

The chain is built from TRBV6-1 and TRBJ1-5, with D perhaps TRBD1 (5 bases). V lost 7 bases to trimming and J lost 2 bases, with 15 bases between them. Germline-derived CDR1 and CDR2 are MNHNS and SASEGT. The CDR3 is 15 residues long. DNA of the CDR3: TGTGCCAGCAACTTGGGGCAGCGGGGCAATCAGCCCCAGCATTTT. This codes for CASNLGQRGNQPQHF.